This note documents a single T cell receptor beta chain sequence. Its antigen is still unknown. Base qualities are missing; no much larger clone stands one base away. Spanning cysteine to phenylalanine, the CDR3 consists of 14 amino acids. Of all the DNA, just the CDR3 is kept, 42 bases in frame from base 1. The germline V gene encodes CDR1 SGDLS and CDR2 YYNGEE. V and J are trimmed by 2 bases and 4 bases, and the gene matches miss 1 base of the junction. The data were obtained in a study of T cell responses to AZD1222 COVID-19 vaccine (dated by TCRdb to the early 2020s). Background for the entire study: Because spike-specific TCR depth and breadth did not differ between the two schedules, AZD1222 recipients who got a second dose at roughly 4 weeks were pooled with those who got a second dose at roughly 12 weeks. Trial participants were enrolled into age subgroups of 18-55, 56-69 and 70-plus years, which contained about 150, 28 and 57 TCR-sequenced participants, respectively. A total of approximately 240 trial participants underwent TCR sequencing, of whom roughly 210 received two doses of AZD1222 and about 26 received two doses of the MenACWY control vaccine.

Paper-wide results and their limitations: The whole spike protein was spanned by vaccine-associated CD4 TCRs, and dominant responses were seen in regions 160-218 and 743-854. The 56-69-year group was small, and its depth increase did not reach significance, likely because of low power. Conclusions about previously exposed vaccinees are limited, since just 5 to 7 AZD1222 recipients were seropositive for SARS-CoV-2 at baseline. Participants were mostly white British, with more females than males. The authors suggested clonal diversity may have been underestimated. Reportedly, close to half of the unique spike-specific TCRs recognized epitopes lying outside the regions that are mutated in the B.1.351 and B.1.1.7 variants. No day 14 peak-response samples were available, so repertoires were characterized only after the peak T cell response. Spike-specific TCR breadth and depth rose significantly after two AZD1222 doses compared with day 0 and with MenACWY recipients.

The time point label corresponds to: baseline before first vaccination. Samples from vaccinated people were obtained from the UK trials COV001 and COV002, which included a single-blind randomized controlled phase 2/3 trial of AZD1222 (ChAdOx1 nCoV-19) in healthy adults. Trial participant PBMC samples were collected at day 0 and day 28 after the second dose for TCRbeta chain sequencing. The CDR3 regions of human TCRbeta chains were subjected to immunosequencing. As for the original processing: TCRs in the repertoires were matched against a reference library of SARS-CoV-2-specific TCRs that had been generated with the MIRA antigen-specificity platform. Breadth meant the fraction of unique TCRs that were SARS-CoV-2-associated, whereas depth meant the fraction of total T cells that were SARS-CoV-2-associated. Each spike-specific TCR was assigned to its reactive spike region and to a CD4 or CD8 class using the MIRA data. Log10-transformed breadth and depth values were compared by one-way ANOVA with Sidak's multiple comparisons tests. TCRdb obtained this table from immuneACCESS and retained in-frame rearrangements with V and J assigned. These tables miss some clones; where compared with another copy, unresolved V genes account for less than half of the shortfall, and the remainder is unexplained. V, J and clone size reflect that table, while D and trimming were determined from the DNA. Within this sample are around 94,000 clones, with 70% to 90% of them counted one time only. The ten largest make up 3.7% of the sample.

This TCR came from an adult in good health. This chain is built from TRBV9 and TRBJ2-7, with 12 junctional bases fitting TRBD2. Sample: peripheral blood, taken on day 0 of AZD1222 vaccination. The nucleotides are TGTGCCAGCAGCGTTGGACTAGCGGGGTACGAGCAGTACTTC. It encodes CASSVGLAGYEQYF. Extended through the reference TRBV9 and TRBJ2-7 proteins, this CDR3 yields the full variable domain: DSGVTQTPKHLITATGQRVTLRCSPRSGDLSVYWYQQSLDQGLQFLIQYYNGEERAKGNILERFSAQQFPDLHSELNLSSLELGDSALYFCASSVGLAGYEQYFGPGTRLTVT.